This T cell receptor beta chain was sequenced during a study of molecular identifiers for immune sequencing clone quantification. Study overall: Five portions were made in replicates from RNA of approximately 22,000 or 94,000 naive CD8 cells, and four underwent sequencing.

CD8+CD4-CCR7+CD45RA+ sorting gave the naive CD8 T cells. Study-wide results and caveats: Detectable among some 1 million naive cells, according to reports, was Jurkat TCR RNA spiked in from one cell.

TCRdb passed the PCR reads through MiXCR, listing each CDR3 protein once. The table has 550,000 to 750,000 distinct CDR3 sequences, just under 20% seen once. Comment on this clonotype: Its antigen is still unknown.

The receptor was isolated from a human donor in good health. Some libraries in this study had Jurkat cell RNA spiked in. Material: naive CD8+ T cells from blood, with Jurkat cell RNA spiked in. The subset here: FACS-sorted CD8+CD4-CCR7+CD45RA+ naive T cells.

The CDR3 nucleotides are TGCAGTGCTAGAGCTCCAGGGGGAAACGAGCAGTACTTC. Translation gives CSARAPGGNEQYF. The V call is TRBV20-1, the J call TRBJ2-7; 7 positions match TRBD1. The CDR3 length is 13 residues. V lost 1 base, J lost 5 bases, and 5 bases stayed unmatched. CDR1 and CDR2 from the germline V gene are DFQATT and SNEGSKA (reference sequence).